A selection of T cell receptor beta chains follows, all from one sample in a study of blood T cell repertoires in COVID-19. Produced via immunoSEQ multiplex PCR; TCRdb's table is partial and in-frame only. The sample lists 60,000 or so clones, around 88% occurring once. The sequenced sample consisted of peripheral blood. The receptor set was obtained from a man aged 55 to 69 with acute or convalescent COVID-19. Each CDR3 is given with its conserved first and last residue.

CDR3aa: CASRVRGNQPQHF
j_gene: TRBJ1-5
v_gene: TRBV2

CDR3aa: CASSLAGLETSSSVKNIQYF
j_gene: TRBJ2-4
v_gene: TRBV5-1

CDR3aa: CSASGLGEAFF
j_gene: TRBJ1-1
v_gene: TRBV20-1

CDR3aa: CASSLAHTIQGAGELFF
j_gene: TRBJ2-2
v_gene: TRBV5-1

CDR3aa: CASSFSRASGNTGELFF
j_gene: TRBJ2-2
v_gene: TRBV7-6

CDR3aa: CASSVGAGGMNTEAFF
j_gene: TRBJ1-1
v_gene: TRBV9

CDR3aa: CATSRDLASGRWYEQYF
j_gene: TRBJ2-7
v_gene: TRBV15

CDR3aa: CASSLGAGGNTEAFF
j_gene: TRBJ1-1
v_gene: TRBV28

CDR3aa: CASSFGPYNEQFF
j_gene: TRBJ2-1
v_gene: TRBV7-3

CDR3aa: CASSLDGDLNTEAFF
j_gene: TRBJ1-1
v_gene: TRBV11-1

CDR3aa: CATREFSGNTIYF
j_gene: TRBJ1-3
v_gene: TRBV12-3/TRBV12-4

CDR3aa: CASRARENEQFF
j_gene: TRBJ2-1
v_gene: TRBV5-1

CDR3aa: CASSWTSDMDTQYF
j_gene: TRBJ2-3
v_gene: TRBV9

CDR3aa: CASSYSGGSYGYTF
j_gene: TRBJ1-2
v_gene: TRBV27

CDR3aa: CAWNRGFSYNSPLHF
j_gene: TRBJ1-6
v_gene: TRBV30

CDR3aa: CSVIEVGTNEKLFF
j_gene: TRBJ1-4
v_gene: TRBV29-1

CDR3aa: CASSEAGGWLAGVGEQFF
j_gene: TRBJ2-1
v_gene: TRBV6-1

CDR3aa: CASSLGNLGRPAFF
j_gene: TRBJ1-1
v_gene: TRBV7-2

CDR3aa: CASSIVTGLAGGRSGELFF
j_gene: TRBJ2-2
v_gene: TRBV19

CDR3aa: CASSAPTSGRAVSFYEQYF
j_gene: TRBJ2-7
v_gene: TRBV6-1

CDR3aa: CASSLRQGEQPQHF
j_gene: TRBJ1-5
v_gene: TRBV28

CDR3aa: CASSYVLVGTEAFF
j_gene: TRBJ1-1
v_gene: TRBV6-2/TRBV6-3

CDR3aa: CASSQRVLYEQYF
j_gene: TRBJ2-7
v_gene: TRBV4-1

CDR3aa: CASSYWPSSPYEQYF
j_gene: TRBJ2-7
v_gene: TRBV6-5

CDR3aa: CASSIATSGHNISTGELFF
j_gene: TRBJ2-2
v_gene: TRBV19

CDR3aa: CASSRALADTIYF
j_gene: TRBJ1-3
v_gene: TRBV18

CDR3aa: CASSPFPGLQKGNEQFF
j_gene: TRBJ2-1
v_gene: TRBV18

CDR3aa: CASTPTGANTEAFF
j_gene: TRBJ1-1
v_gene: TRBV9

CDR3aa: CASSLPGGDNNQPQHF
j_gene: TRBJ1-5
v_gene: TRBV28

CDR3aa: CASSQGASGGIAKNIQYF
j_gene: TRBJ2-4
v_gene: TRBV3-1/TRBV3-2

CDR3aa: CASSLRTSGSRETQYF
j_gene: TRBJ2-5
v_gene: TRBV3-1/TRBV3-2

CDR3aa: CSASPRRDIQYF
j_gene: TRBJ2-4
v_gene: TRBV20-1

CDR3aa: CASSFQPTGVFSEAFF
j_gene: TRBJ1-1
v_gene: TRBV7-3

CDR3aa: CASSLRSQASPLHF
j_gene: TRBJ1-6
v_gene: TRBV28

CDR3aa: CAWSASDRSSFF
j_gene: TRBJ2-7
v_gene: TRBV30

CDR3aa: CASSRDRSKNTEAFF
j_gene: TRBJ1-1
v_gene: TRBV5-1

CDR3aa: CAISETERYEQYF
j_gene: TRBJ2-7
v_gene: TRBV10-3

CDR3aa: CASGGTAPVVGYTF
j_gene: TRBJ1-2
v_gene: TRBV5-1

CDR3aa: CSGGDRTYGYTF
j_gene: TRBJ1-2
v_gene: TRBV29-1

CDR3aa: CASSTKWTSLAGNEQFF
j_gene: TRBJ2-1
v_gene: TRBV19

CDR3aa: CASSQTAFGETQYF
j_gene: TRBJ2-5
v_gene: TRBV11-2

CDR3aa: CASRRISGNSYNEQFF
j_gene: TRBJ2-1
v_gene: TRBV19

CDR3aa: CASKRTTQEGYEQYF
j_gene: TRBJ2-7
v_gene: TRBV6-5

CDR3aa: CASSWGTVLNGEQYF
j_gene: TRBJ2-7
v_gene: TRBV5-1

CDR3aa: CATVGGSSPLNYGYTF
j_gene: TRBJ1-2
v_gene: TRBV10-3

CDR3aa: CATTKLQDPTYYNSPLHF
j_gene: TRBJ1-6
v_gene: TRBV24-1

CDR3aa: CAWSGGLAGAETQYF
j_gene: TRBJ2-5
v_gene: TRBV30

CDR3aa: CASSPGQDIQYF
j_gene: TRBJ2-4
v_gene: TRBV2

CDR3aa: CASSFPGRVAEAFF
j_gene: TRBJ1-1
v_gene: TRBV5-1

CDR3aa: CSARGAASAFF
j_gene: TRBJ1-1
v_gene: TRBV20-1

CDR3aa: CASSFRDRDYEQYF
j_gene: TRBJ2-7
v_gene: TRBV5-1

CDR3aa: CASSRETYEQYF
j_gene: TRBJ2-7
v_gene: TRBV2

CDR3aa: CASSFYYEQYF
j_gene: TRBJ2-7
v_gene: TRBV5-8

CDR3aa: CASRRQMNTEAFF
j_gene: TRBJ1-1
v_gene: TRBV28

CDR3aa: CASSFRVSGGLSNQPQHF
j_gene: TRBJ1-5
v_gene: TRBV28

CDR3aa: CASISSGRNRELFF
j_gene: TRBJ2-2
v_gene: TRBV6-5

CDR3aa: CASSQGGLILGEQFF
j_gene: TRBJ2-1
v_gene: TRBV16

CDR3aa: CASRPRALYEQYF
j_gene: TRBJ2-7
v_gene: TRBV6-6

CDR3aa: CASSFSGSAGELFF
j_gene: TRBJ2-2
v_gene: TRBV7-2